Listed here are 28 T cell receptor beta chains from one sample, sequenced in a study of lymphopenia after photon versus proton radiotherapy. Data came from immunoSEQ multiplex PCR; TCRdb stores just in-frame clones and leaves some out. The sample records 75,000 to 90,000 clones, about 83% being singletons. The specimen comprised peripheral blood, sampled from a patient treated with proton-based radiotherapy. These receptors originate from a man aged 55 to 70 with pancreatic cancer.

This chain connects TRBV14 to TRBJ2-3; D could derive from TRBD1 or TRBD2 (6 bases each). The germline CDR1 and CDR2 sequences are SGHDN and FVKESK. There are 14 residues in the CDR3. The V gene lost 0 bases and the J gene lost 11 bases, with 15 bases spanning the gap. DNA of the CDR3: TGTGCCAGCAGCCAAGACATCGGGGGCGGAAAGCAGTATTTT. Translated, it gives CASSQDIGGGKQYF. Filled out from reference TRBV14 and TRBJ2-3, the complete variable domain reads EAGVTQFPSHSVIEKGQTVTLRCDPISGHDNLYWYRRVMGKEIKFLLHFVKESKQDESGMPNNRFLAERTGGTYSTLKVQPAELEDSGVYFCASSQDIGGGKQYFGPGTRLTVL.

CDR3 DNA sequence: TGTGCCAGCAGCTCCCTGGGCCTCGGCGTGGAGCAGTACTTC. It is translated as CASSSLGLGVEQYF. The chain combines TRBV11-2 with TRBJ2-7; D call uncertain. This CDR3 has 14 residues. Germline lookup yields CDR1 SGHAT and CDR2 FQNNGV. Trimming removed 4 bases from V and 7 bases from J, with 17 bases in between.

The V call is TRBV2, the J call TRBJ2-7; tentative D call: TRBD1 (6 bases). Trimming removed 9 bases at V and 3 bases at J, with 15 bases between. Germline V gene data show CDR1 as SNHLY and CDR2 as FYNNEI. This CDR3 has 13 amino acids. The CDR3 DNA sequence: TGTGCCAGTACGAAGGACAGCATCTACGAGCAGTACTTC. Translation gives CASTKDSIYEQYF.

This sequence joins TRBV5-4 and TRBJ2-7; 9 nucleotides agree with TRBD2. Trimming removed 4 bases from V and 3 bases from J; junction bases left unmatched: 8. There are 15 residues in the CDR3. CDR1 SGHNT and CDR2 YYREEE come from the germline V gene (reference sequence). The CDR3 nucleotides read TGTGCCAGCAGCCCCGAGGCGGGAGGGATCTACGAGCAGTACTTC. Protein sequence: CASSPEAGGIYEQYF.

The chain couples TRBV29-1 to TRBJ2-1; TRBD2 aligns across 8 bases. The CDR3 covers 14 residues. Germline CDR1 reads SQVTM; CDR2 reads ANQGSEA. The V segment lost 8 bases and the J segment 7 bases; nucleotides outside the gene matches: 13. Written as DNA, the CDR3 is TGCAGCTCCGGGAGGGGCGGGAGGTCGAATGAGCAGTTCTTC. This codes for CSSGRGGRSNEQFF.

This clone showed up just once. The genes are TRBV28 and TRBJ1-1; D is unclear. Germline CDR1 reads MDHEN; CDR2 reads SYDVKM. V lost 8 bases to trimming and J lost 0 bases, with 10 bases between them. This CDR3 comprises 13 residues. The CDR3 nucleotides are TGTGCCAGCCGGGCCCAGGTGAACACTGAAGCTTTCTTT. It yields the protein CASRAQVNTEAFF.

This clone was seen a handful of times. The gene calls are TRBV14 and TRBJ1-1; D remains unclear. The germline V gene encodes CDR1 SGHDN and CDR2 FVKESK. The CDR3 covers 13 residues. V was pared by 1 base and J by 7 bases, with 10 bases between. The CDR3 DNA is TGTGCCAGCAGCCAAGTGATAGGAGATGAAGCTTTCTTT. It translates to CASSQVIGDEAFF.

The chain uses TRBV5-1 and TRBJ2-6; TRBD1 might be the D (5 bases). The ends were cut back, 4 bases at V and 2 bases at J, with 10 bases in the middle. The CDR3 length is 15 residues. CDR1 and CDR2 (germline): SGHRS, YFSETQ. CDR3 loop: CASSIQGPGANVLTF. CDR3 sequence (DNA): TGCGCCAGCAGCATCCAGGGCCCTGGGGCCAACGTCCTGACTTTC.

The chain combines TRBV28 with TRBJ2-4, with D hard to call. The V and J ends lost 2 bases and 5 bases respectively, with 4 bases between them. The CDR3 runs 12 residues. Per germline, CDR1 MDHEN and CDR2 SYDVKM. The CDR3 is CASSLGENIQYF. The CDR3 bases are TGTGCCAGCAGTTTAGGGGAAAACATTCAGTACTTC.

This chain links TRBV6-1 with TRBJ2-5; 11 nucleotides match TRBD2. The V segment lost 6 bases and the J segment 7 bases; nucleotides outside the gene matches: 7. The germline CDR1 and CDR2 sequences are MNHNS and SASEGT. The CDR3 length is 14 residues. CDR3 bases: TGTGCCAGCAGATCCGGGACTAGCGGTGGGACCCAGTACTTC. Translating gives CASRSGTSGGTQYF.

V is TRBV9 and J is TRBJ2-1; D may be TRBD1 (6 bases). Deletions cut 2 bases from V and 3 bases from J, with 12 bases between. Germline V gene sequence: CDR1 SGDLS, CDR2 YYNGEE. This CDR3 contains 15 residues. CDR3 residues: CASSVTGQSYNEQFF. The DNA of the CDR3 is TGTGCCAGCAGCGTTACGGGACAAAGCTACAATGAGCAGTTCTTC.

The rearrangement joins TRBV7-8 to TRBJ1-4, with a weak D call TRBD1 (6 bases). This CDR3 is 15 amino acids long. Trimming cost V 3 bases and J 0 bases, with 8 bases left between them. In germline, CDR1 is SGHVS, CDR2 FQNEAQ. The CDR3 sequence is CASSFTGTTNEKLFF. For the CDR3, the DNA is TGTGCCAGCAGCTTCACAGGGACAACTAATGAAAAACTGTTTTTT.

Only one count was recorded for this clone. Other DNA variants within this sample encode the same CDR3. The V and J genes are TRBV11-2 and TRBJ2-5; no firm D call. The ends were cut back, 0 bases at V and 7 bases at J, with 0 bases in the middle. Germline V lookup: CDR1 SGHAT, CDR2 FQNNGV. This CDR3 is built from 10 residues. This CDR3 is CASSLETQYF. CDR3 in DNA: TGTGCCAGCAGCTTAGAGACCCAGTACTTC.

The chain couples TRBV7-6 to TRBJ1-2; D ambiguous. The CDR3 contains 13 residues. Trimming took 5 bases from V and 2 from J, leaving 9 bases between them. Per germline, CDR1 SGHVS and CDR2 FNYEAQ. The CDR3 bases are TGTGCCAGCAGCAAGACACTCAACTATGGCTACACCTTC. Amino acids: CASSKTLNYGYTF. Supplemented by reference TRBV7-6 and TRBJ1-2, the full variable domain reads GAGVSQSPRYKVTKRGQDVALRCDPISGHVSLYWYRQALGQGPEFLTYFNYEAQQDKSGLPNDRFSAERPEGSISTLTIQRTEQRDSAMYRCASSKTLNYGYTFGSGTRLTVV.

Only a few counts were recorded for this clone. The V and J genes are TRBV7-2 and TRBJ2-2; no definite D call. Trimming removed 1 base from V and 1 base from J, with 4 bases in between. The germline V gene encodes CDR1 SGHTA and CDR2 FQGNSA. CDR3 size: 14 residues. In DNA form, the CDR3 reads TGTGCCAGCAGCTTAGTTCTGAACACCGGGGAGCTGTTTTTT. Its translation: CASSLVLNTGELFF.

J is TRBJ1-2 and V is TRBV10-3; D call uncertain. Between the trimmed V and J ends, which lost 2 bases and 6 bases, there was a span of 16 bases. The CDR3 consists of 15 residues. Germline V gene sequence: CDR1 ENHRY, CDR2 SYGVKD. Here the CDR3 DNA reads TGTGCCATCAGTGAGGGGGTTACCGATGCTCATGGCTACACCTTC. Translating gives CAISEGVTDAHGYTF.

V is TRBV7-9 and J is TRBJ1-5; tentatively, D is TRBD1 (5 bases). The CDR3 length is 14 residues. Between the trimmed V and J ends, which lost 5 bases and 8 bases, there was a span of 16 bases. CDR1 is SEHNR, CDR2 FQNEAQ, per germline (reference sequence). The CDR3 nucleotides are TGTGCCAGCAGCCCCGTGGGGGTCCTTAAGCCCCAGCATTTT. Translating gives CASSPVGVLKPQHF.

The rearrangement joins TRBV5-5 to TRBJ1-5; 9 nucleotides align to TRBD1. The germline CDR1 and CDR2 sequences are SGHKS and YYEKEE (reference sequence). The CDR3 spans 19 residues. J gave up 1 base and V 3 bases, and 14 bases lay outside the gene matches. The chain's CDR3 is CASSSILRDRVLSNQPQHF. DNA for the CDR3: TGTGCCAGCAGCTCTATACTCAGGGACAGGGTATTGAGCAATCAGCCCCAGCATTTT.

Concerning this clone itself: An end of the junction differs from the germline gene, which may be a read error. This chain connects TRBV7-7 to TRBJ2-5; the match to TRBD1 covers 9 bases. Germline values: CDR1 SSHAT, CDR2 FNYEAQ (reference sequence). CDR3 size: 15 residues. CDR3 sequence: CASSLRTGDGETQYF. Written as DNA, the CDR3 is TGTGCTAGCAGCTTGCGGACAGGGGACGGAGAGACCCAGTACTTC.

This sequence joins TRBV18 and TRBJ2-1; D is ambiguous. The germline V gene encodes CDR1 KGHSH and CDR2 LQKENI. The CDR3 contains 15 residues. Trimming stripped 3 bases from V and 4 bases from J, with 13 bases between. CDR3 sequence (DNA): TGTGCCAGCTCACCCCAAGCGCGAGCATACAATGAGCAGTTCTTC. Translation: CASSPQARAYNEQFF. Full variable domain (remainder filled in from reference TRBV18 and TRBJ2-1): NAGVMQNPRHLVRRRGQEARLRCSPMKGHSHVYWYRQLPEEGLKFMVYLQKENIIDESGMPKERFSAEFPKEGPSILRIQQVVRGDSAAYFCASSPQARAYNEQFFGPGTRLTVL.

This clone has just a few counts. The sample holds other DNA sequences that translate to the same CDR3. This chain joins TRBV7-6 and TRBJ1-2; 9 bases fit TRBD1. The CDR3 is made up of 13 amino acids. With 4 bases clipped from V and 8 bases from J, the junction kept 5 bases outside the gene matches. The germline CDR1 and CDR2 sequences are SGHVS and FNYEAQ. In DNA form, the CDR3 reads TGTGCCAGCAGCTCTCGACAGGGGGGAGGCTACACCTTC. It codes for CASSSRQGGGYTF. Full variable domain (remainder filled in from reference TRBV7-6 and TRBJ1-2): GAGVSQSPRYKVTKRGQDVALRCDPISGHVSLYWYRQALGQGPEFLTYFNYEAQQDKSGLPNDRFSAERPEGSISTLTIQRTEQRDSAMYRCASSSRQGGGYTFGSGTRLTVV.

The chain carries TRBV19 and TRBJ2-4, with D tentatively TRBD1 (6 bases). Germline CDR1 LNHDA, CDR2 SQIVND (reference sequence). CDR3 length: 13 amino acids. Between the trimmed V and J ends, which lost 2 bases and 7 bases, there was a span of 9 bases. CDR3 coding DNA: TGTGCCAGTAGTATAACAGGGAGCAACATTCAGTACTTC. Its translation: CASSITGSNIQYF. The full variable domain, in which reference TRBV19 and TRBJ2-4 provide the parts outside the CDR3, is DGGITQSPKYLFRKEGQNVTLSCEQNLNHDAMYWYRQDPGQGLRLIYYSQIVNDFQKGDIAEGYSVSREKKESFPLTVTSAQKNPTAFYLCASSITGSNIQYFGAGTRLSVL.

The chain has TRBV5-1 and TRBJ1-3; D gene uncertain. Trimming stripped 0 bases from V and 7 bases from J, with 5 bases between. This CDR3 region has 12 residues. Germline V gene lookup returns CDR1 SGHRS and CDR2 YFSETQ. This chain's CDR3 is CASSLDGNTIYF. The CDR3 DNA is TGCGCCAGCAGCTTGGACGGGAACACCATATATTTT.

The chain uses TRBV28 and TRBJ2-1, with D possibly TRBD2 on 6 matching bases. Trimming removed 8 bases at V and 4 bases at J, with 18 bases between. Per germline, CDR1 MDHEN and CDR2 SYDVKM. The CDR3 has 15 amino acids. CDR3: CASPLSSGEYNEQFF. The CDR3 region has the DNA TGTGCCAGCCCCCTGAGTAGCGGAGAATACAATGAGCAGTTCTTC.

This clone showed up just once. The CDR3 DNA sequence: TGTGCCAGCTCCGGCACCGAGAACACTGAAGCTTTCTTT. This encodes CASSGTENTEAFF. The chain joins TRBV6-5 to TRBJ1-1, with D hard to call. Trimming left V 8 bases short and J 1 base short, with 11 bases between. The CDR3 consists of 13 residues. Germline V gene sequence: CDR1 MNHEY, CDR2 SVGAGI.

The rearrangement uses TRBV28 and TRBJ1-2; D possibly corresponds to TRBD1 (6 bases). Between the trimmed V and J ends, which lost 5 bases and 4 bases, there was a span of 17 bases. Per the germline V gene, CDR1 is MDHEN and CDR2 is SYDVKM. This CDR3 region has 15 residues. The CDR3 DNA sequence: TGTGCCAGCAGTCCCCCCTACAGGGTAGCCTATGGCTACACCTTC. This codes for CASSPPYRVAYGYTF.

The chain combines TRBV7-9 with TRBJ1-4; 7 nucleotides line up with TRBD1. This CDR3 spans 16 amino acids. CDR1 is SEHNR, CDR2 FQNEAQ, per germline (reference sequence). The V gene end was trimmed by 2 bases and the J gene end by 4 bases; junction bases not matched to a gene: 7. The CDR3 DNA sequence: TGTGCCAGCAGCTTAATCCTGGGACAGAGTAATGAAAAACTGTTTTTT. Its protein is CASSLILGQSNEKLFF.

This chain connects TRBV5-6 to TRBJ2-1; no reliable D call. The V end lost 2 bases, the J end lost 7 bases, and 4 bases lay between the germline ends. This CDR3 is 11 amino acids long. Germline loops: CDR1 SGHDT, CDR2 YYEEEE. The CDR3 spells CASSLKNEQFF. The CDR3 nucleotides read TGTGCCAGCAGCTTAAAGAATGAGCAGTTCTTC.